The rows below give T cell receptor beta chains drawn from one sample of a study of shared clonotypes between healthy human individuals. Data came from immunoSEQ multiplex PCR; TCRdb stores just in-frame clones and leaves some out. The data contain around 1.9 million clones, 90% to 95% of them seen just once; the ten biggest clones take up around 1.8%. The specimen was naive CD8+ T cells from PBMCs. The receptor source for this set is a man aged 18 to 30 in good health. Some clones in this sample may be carry-over from other donors' samples. CDR3s include the opening cysteine and the closing phenylalanine or tryptophan. D genes are given only for firm matches. For some rows the clone size is stated as once, few or many, or as a class when expanded; others skip it.

CDR3aa: CASSLAGGPWETQYF
CDR3nt: TGTGCCAGCAGTCTAGCGGGAGGGCCTTGGGAGACCCAGTACTTC
j_gene: TRBJ2-5
d_gene: TRBD2
v_gene: TRBV28
abundance: NA

CDR3aa: CASRWDSSSYEQYF
CDR3nt: TGCGCCAGCAGATGGGACTCCAGCTCCTACGAGCAGTACTTC
j_gene: TRBJ2-7
d_gene: NA
v_gene: TRBV5-1
abundance: NA

CDR3aa: CASSVGGNNYNEQFF
CDR3nt: TGTGCCAGCAGCGTAGGCGGGAACAACTACAATGAGCAGTTCTTC
j_gene: TRBJ2-1
d_gene: NA
v_gene: TRBV9
abundance: NA

CDR3aa: CASSPSARDRYTQYF
CDR3nt: TGCGCCAGCAGCCCCTCGGCGCGGGATCGATATACGCAGTATTTT
j_gene: TRBJ2-3
d_gene: NA
v_gene: TRBV4-3
abundance: NA

CDR3aa: CASSFGQGYYEQYF
CDR3nt: TGTGCCAGCAGCTTCGGCCAGGGATACTACGAGCAGTACTTC
j_gene: TRBJ2-7
d_gene: NA
v_gene: TRBV28
abundance: NA

CDR3aa: CASSLPDKNGGRDYGYTF
CDR3nt: TGTGCCAGCAGCCTCCCAGACAAGAACGGGGGTAGGGACTATGGCTACACCTTC
j_gene: TRBJ1-2
d_gene: NA
v_gene: TRBV7-9
abundance: NA

CDR3aa: CAIGVTRMGTGELFF
CDR3nt: TGTGCCATCGGAGTGACCCGGATGGGCACCGGGGAGCTGTTTTTT
j_gene: TRBJ2-2
d_gene: NA
v_gene: TRBV15
abundance: NA

CDR3aa: CASRGTVYSNQPQHF
CDR3nt: TGTGCCAGCAGGGGGACAGTTTATAGCAATCAGCCCCAGCATTTT
j_gene: TRBJ1-5
d_gene: TRBD1
v_gene: TRBV27
abundance: NA

CDR3aa: CASSDRQDLSEQYF
CDR3nt: TGTGCCAGCAGTGATCGGCAGGACCTTTCCGAGCAGTACTTC
j_gene: TRBJ2-7
d_gene: NA
v_gene: TRBV2
abundance: NA

CDR3aa: CASSQEVQGRLNRETQYF
CDR3nt: TGCGCCAGCAGCCAAGAGGTCCAGGGGAGATTGAACAGAGAGACCCAGTACTTC
j_gene: TRBJ2-5
d_gene: NA
v_gene: TRBV4-1
abundance: once

CDR3aa: CASSRGTGVDYGYTF
CDR3nt: TGTGCCAGCAGCAGAGGGACAGGGGTTGATTATGGCTACACCTTC
j_gene: TRBJ1-2
d_gene: TRBD1
v_gene: TRBV4-2
abundance: NA

CDR3aa: CASSNGAHSGYTF
CDR3nt: TGTGCCAGCAGCAACGGGGCCCACTCTGGCTACACCTTC
j_gene: TRBJ1-2
d_gene: NA
v_gene: TRBV21-1
abundance: NA

CDR3aa: CASSPRGQGHEQYF
CDR3nt: TGTGCCAGCAGCCCGAGAGGACAGGGCCACGAGCAGTACTTC
j_gene: TRBJ2-7
d_gene: TRBD1
v_gene: TRBV5-5
abundance: NA

CDR3aa: CAISDREWTGELFF
CDR3nt: TGTGCCATCAGTGATCGCGAGTGGACCGGGGAGCTGTTTTTT
j_gene: TRBJ2-2
d_gene: NA
v_gene: TRBV10-3
abundance: NA

CDR3aa: CASSIETMGNQPQHF
CDR3nt: TGTGCCAGTAGTATAGAAACTATGGGCAATCAGCCCCAGCATTTT
j_gene: TRBJ1-5
d_gene: NA
v_gene: TRBV19
abundance: NA

CDR3aa: CASSKESPDRNSNQPQHF
CDR3nt: TGTGCCAGCAGCAAAGAATCCCCCGACAGGAACAGCAATCAGCCCCAGCATTTT
j_gene: TRBJ1-5
d_gene: NA
v_gene: TRBV21-1
abundance: NA

CDR3aa: CASSLVAGPITEAFF
CDR3nt: TGTGCCAGCAGCTTAGTGGCTGGGCCGATCACTGAAGCTTTCTTT
j_gene: TRBJ1-1
d_gene: NA
v_gene: TRBV7-8
abundance: once

CDR3aa: CASSPVGKNTEAFF
CDR3nt: TGTGCCAGCAGTCCCGTCGGGAAGAACACTGAAGCTTTCTTT
j_gene: TRBJ1-1
d_gene: NA
v_gene: TRBV6-5
abundance: once

CDR3aa: CASSPRDSPPEGSYNEQFF
CDR3nt: TGCGCCAGCAGCCCTCGGGACTCCCCACCGGAAGGGTCCTACAATGAGCAGTTCTTC
j_gene: TRBJ2-1
d_gene: NA
v_gene: TRBV5-1
abundance: NA

CDR3aa: CASLGGLNTEAFF
CDR3nt: TGTGCCAGTCTGGGTGGGCTTAACACTGAAGCTTTCTTT
j_gene: TRBJ1-1
d_gene: NA
v_gene: TRBV19
abundance: few

CDR3aa: CASSFKTGLSNTEAFF
CDR3nt: TGCGCCAGCAGCTTTAAAACAGGGTTGTCGAACACTGAAGCTTTCTTT
j_gene: TRBJ1-1
d_gene: NA
v_gene: TRBV5-1
abundance: NA

CDR3aa: CASSYGTSGSEQYF
CDR3nt: TGTGCCAGCAGCTATGGGACTAGCGGGAGCGAGCAGTACTTC
j_gene: TRBJ2-7
d_gene: TRBD2
v_gene: TRBV5-6
abundance: NA

CDR3aa: CASSIGSSSYEQYF
CDR3nt: TGTGCCAGTAGTATAGGGAGCAGCTCCTACGAGCAGTACTTC
j_gene: TRBJ2-7
d_gene: NA
v_gene: TRBV19
abundance: NA

CDR3aa: CASRWENTYEQYF
CDR3nt: TGCGCCAGCAGGTGGGAGAACACCTACGAGCAGTACTTC
j_gene: TRBJ2-7
d_gene: NA
v_gene: TRBV5-1
abundance: NA

CDR3aa: CASSERSDRALPYEQYF
CDR3nt: TGTGCCAGCAGTGAAAGGAGCGACAGGGCCTTACCCTACGAGCAGTACTTC
j_gene: TRBJ2-7
d_gene: TRBD1
v_gene: TRBV2
abundance: NA

CDR3aa: CASSYIGRPGYEQYF
CDR3nt: TGCGCCAGCAGTTACATAGGGCGGCCGGGATACGAGCAGTACTTC
j_gene: TRBJ2-7
d_gene: NA
v_gene: TRBV23-1
abundance: NA

CDR3aa: CASSEVGESNQETQYF
CDR3nt: TGTGCCAGCAGCGAGGTTGGAGAATCGAACCAAGAGACCCAGTACTTC
j_gene: TRBJ2-5
d_gene: NA
v_gene: TRBV5-6
abundance: NA

CDR3aa: CASSSGRWNEQFF
CDR3nt: TGTGCCAGCAGCTCGGGTCGGTGGAATGAGCAGTTCTTC
j_gene: TRBJ2-1
d_gene: NA
v_gene: TRBV7-9
abundance: NA

CDR3aa: CASRLREQIDTDTQYF
CDR3nt: TGCGCCAGCAGACTCAGGGAGCAGATAGACACAGATACGCAGTATTTT
j_gene: TRBJ2-3
d_gene: NA
v_gene: TRBV4-1
abundance: once

CDR3aa: CASSEGLAFDNEQFF
CDR3nt: TGCGCCAGCAGCGAGGGACTAGCGTTCGACAATGAGCAGTTCTTC
j_gene: TRBJ2-1
d_gene: TRBD2
v_gene: TRBV5-1
abundance: NA

CDR3aa: CATSQRGGSLNQPQHF
CDR3nt: TGTGCCACCAGCCAGAGGGGGGGCAGTCTCAATCAGCCCCAGCATTTT
j_gene: TRBJ1-5
d_gene: NA
v_gene: TRBV15
abundance: NA

CDR3aa: CASSEGSTSYEQYF
CDR3nt: TGTGCCAGCAGCGAGGGATCAACTTCCTACGAGCAGTACTTC
j_gene: TRBJ2-7
d_gene: NA
v_gene: TRBV9
abundance: NA

CDR3aa: CASSLAPSVSSYEQYF
CDR3nt: TGTGCCAGCAGCTTAGCCCCTAGCGTGAGCTCCTACGAGCAGTACTTC
j_gene: TRBJ2-7
d_gene: NA
v_gene: TRBV7-9
abundance: NA

CDR3aa: CASSPPRSRTSLNEQFF
CDR3nt: TGTGCCAGCAGCCCTCCGAGGAGCCGCACTAGTCTCAATGAGCAGTTCTTC
j_gene: TRBJ2-1
d_gene: NA
v_gene: TRBV7-9
abundance: once

CDR3aa: CASTPSGSLYEQYF
CDR3nt: TGTGCCAGCACCCCTAGCGGGAGTCTTTACGAGCAGTACTTC
j_gene: TRBJ2-7
d_gene: TRBD2
v_gene: TRBV14
abundance: NA

CDR3aa: CASNSGTAATGELFF
CDR3nt: TGTGCCAGCAACTCGGGGACAGCAGCTACCGGGGAGCTGTTTTTT
j_gene: TRBJ2-2
d_gene: TRBD1
v_gene: TRBV9
abundance: NA

CDR3aa: CSVEDAGLRQETQYF
CDR3nt: TGCAGCGTTGAAGACGCCGGACTAAGACAAGAGACCCAGTACTTC
j_gene: TRBJ2-5
d_gene: NA
v_gene: TRBV29-1
abundance: NA

CDR3aa: CASRLGGSGEQYF
CDR3nt: TGTGCCAGCAGATTGGGCGGGAGTGGCGAGCAGTACTTC
j_gene: TRBJ2-7
d_gene: TRBD2
v_gene: TRBV27
abundance: NA

CDR3aa: CASSPGLYSNQPQHF
CDR3nt: TGTGCCAGTAGCCCGGGACTTTATAGCAATCAGCCCCAGCATTTT
j_gene: TRBJ1-5
d_gene: NA
v_gene: TRBV19
abundance: few

CDR3aa: CSVVGRDTGELFF
CDR3nt: TGCAGCGTTGTGGGGAGAGACACCGGGGAGCTGTTTTTT
j_gene: TRBJ2-2
d_gene: NA
v_gene: TRBV29-1
abundance: NA

CDR3aa: CASSDPIAWDTDTQYF
CDR3nt: TGTGCCAGTAGTGATCCCATTGCGTGGGACACAGATACGCAGTATTTT
j_gene: TRBJ2-3
d_gene: NA
v_gene: TRBV19
abundance: NA

CDR3aa: CASGGGGLNTEAFF
CDR3nt: TGTGCCAGCGGGGGCGGGGGGTTGAACACTGAAGCTTTCTTT
j_gene: TRBJ1-1
d_gene: NA
v_gene: TRBV27
abundance: NA

CDR3aa: CASSLVRGYEQYF
CDR3nt: TGTGCCAGCAGCTTAGTCAGGGGCTACGAGCAGTACTTC
j_gene: TRBJ2-7
d_gene: NA
v_gene: TRBV11-2
abundance: NA

CDR3aa: CASSLFLHRGYEQYF
CDR3nt: TGTGCCAGCAGTTTATTCCTACATCGAGGCTACGAGCAGTACTTC
j_gene: TRBJ2-7
d_gene: NA
v_gene: TRBV27
abundance: NA

CDR3aa: CASSLGPGGGNQPQHF
CDR3nt: TGTGCCAGCAGTTTAGGTCCGGGGGGCGGCAATCAGCCCCAGCATTTT
j_gene: TRBJ1-5
d_gene: NA
v_gene: TRBV27
abundance: NA

CDR3aa: CASSFVTETIRNQPQHF
CDR3nt: TGTGCCAGCAGCTTTGTAACAGAGACAATAAGGAATCAGCCCCAGCATTTT
j_gene: TRBJ1-5
d_gene: NA
v_gene: TRBV7-3
abundance: NA

CDR3aa: CASSLSYSTGGQETQYF
CDR3nt: TGTGCCAGCAGTTTATCTTATTCGACAGGGGGTCAAGAGACCCAGTACTTC
j_gene: TRBJ2-5
d_gene: TRBD1
v_gene: TRBV27
abundance: NA

CDR3aa: CASSESGENYGYTF
CDR3nt: TGTGCCAGCAGTGAATCCGGCGAGAACTATGGCTACACCTTC
j_gene: TRBJ1-2
d_gene: NA
v_gene: TRBV2
abundance: NA

CDR3aa: CASSFAENTGELFF
CDR3nt: TGTGCCAGCAGCTTTGCAGAGAACACCGGGGAGCTGTTTTTT
j_gene: TRBJ2-2
d_gene: NA
v_gene: TRBV7-9
abundance: NA

CDR3aa: CASSYKNTGITEAFF
CDR3nt: TGTGCCAGCTCATATAAAAACACAGGGATAACTGAAGCTTTCTTT
j_gene: TRBJ1-1
d_gene: NA
v_gene: TRBV7-2
abundance: NA

CDR3aa: CASSLYRNHIYGYTF
CDR3nt: TGCGCCAGCAGCTTGTACAGGAACCATATCTATGGCTACACCTTC
j_gene: TRBJ1-2
d_gene: NA
v_gene: TRBV5-1
abundance: NA

CDR3aa: CASLTGAAGYTF
CDR3nt: TGTGCCAGCCTTACAGGGGCGGCGGGCTACACCTTC
j_gene: TRBJ1-2
d_gene: TRBD1
v_gene: TRBV6-5
abundance: NA

CDR3aa: CASSTRRGALYEQYF
CDR3nt: TGTGCCAGCTCAACCCGGCGGGGAGCCCTCTACGAGCAGTACTTC
j_gene: TRBJ2-7
d_gene: NA
v_gene: TRBV18
abundance: NA

CDR3aa: CASSLDRGGANVLTF
CDR3nt: TGTGCCAGCAGTTTAGACAGAGGAGGGGCCAACGTCCTGACTTTC
j_gene: TRBJ2-6
d_gene: NA
v_gene: TRBV27
abundance: NA

CDR3aa: CASGLDGPYNEQFF
CDR3nt: TGTGCTAGTGGTTTGGACGGGCCCTACAATGAGCAGTTCTTC
j_gene: TRBJ2-1
d_gene: NA
v_gene: TRBV12-5
abundance: NA

CDR3aa: CASSQDRGQGVSYEQYF
CDR3nt: TGCGCCAGCAGCCAAGATAGGGGACAGGGGGTGTCCTACGAGCAGTACTTC
j_gene: TRBJ2-7
d_gene: TRBD1
v_gene: TRBV4-1
abundance: NA

CDR3aa: CASSYSGQGNEQYF
CDR3nt: TGTGCCAGCAGTTACTCGGGACAGGGGAACGAGCAGTACTTC
j_gene: TRBJ2-7
d_gene: TRBD1
v_gene: TRBV6-5
abundance: NA

CDR3aa: CASSGTGSNYGYTF
CDR3nt: TGTGCCAGCAGCGGGACAGGGTCTAACTATGGCTACACCTTC
j_gene: TRBJ1-2
d_gene: TRBD1
v_gene: TRBV27
abundance: NA

CDR3aa: CASSLTGGRGTEAFF
CDR3nt: TGTGCCAGCAGCTTAACAGGGGGCCGAGGCACTGAAGCTTTCTTT
j_gene: TRBJ1-1
d_gene: TRBD1
v_gene: TRBV7-3
abundance: NA